This entry lists 18 T cell receptor beta chains sequenced from one sample in a study of shared clonotypes between healthy human individuals. Profiled with immunoSEQ multiplex PCR; TCRdb holds only in-frame clones, not every one. The table shows 2 million to 3 million clones, with approximately 90% occurring only once. The sample consisted of naive CD4+ T cells sorted from blood. The subset denotes: CD45RA+ positively selected. These receptors were collected from a young man in good health.

The sample holds one count of this clone. CDR3 sequence (DNA): TGTGCCAGCAGCGACGCTGGGACAGTCCCTTTAGAGGACTATGGCTACACCTTC. Amino acids: CASSDAGTVPLEDYGYTF. This chain connects TRBV7-2 to TRBJ1-2; TRBD1 agrees at 7 bases. This CDR3 has 18 residues. Germline V lookup: CDR1 SGHTA, CDR2 FQGNSA. After removal of 5 bases from V and 3 bases from J, the junction contained 18 bases not matched to a gene.

This clone appeared a single time. The CDR3 nucleotides are TGTGCCAGCAGCGTAAGACCGGGACTAGCGGGGTACACCGGGGAGCTGTTTTTT. Its translation: CASSVRPGLAGYTGELFF. The chain uses TRBV7-3 and TRBJ2-2, with TRBD2 matching 13 bases. This CDR3 has 18 residues. CDR1 is SGHTA and CDR2 is FQGTGA in the germline V gene. V lost 5 bases to trimming and J lost 3 bases; unmatched junction nucleotides: 9.

The CDR3 DNA sequence: TGCGCCAGCAGCTTGGAAACTGGGACTACCCCAGCCCATACGCAGTATTTT. Its protein is CASSLETGTTPAHTQYF. The V call is TRBV5-1, the J call TRBJ2-3, with 7 bases lining up with TRBD2. The CDR3 covers 17 residues. Germline CDR1 SGHRS, CDR2 YFSETQ. The J segment lost 7 bases and the V segment lost 0 bases, leaving 14 bases of the junction unmatched.

The gene calls are TRBV2 and TRBJ2-3; TRBD2 is a possible D gene (6 bases). Germline V lookup: CDR1 SNHLY, CDR2 FYNNEI. The CDR3 is 16 amino acids. V was shortened by 4 bases and J by 3 bases, with 17 bases between the two germline ends. The CDR3 protein is CASSVPGVRETDTQYF. The CDR3 DNA is TGTGCCAGCAGTGTTCCGGGGGTTCGGGAGACAGATACGCAGTATTTT.

Note on this clone: This same CDR3 is encoded by further DNA sequences in the sample. This chain joins TRBV20-1 and TRBJ2-7; 8 nucleotides agree with TRBD1. Germline CDR1 reads DFQATT; CDR2 reads SNEGSKA (reference sequence). With V trimmed by 6 bases and J by 7 bases, 5 bases remained unmatched. The CDR3 is 11 amino acids. The CDR3 reads CSARQGSEQYF. The CDR3 nucleotides read TGCAGTGCGAGACAGGGGAGTGAGCAGTACTTC.

This clone was seen a single time. The V call is TRBV7-2, the J call TRBJ2-4, with a possible D match to TRBD1 (5 bases). V gave up 8 bases and J gave up 1 base, with 12 bases separating them. The V gene's germline CDR1 is SGHTA and CDR2 FQGNSA. The CDR3 has 14 amino acids. In DNA form, the CDR3 reads TGTGCCAGCCGTCAAGCAGGGGCCAAAAACATTCAGTACTTC. Translating gives CASRQAGAKNIQYF.

This chain uses TRBV10-3 with TRBJ2-1; D is unclear. This CDR3 is 14 amino acids long. The germline V gene has CDR1 ENHRY and CDR2 SYGVKD. CDR3 sequence: CASLPDGSYNEQFF. In DNA form, the CDR3 reads TGTGCTTCGCTCCCCGATGGCTCCTACAATGAGCAGTTCTTC.

The chain links TRBV4-3 to TRBJ2-1; 7 positions match TRBD2. V gave up 0 bases and J gave up 8 bases; unmatched junction bases: 10. The CDR3 is 16 amino acids. Per germline, CDR1 LGHNA and CDR2 YSLEER. The CDR3 DNA sequence: TGCGCCAGCAGCCAAGATTTAGCTAGCGGAATCTATGAGCAGTTCTTC. As protein: CASSQDLASGIYEQFF.

This clone was picked up one time. The sample carries other DNA sequences with the same CDR3. The V and J genes are TRBV28 and TRBJ2-1; D is unresolved. Trimming pared 5 bases from V and 5 bases from J, leaving 1 base between. This CDR3 spans 10 amino acids. The germline gives CDR1 MDHEN, CDR2 SYDVKM. The CDR3 here is CASSDNEQFF. The CDR3 DNA is TGTGCCAGCAGTGACAATGAGCAGTTCTTC.

This sequence joins TRBV9 and TRBJ2-7, with TRBD1 matching 11 bases. The trim removed 2 bases at V and 3 bases at J, leaving 7 bases unmatched. The CDR3 contains 16 residues. CDR1 is SGDLS and CDR2 is YYNGEE in the germline V gene. The CDR3 spells CASSVPGQGGDYEQYF. The CDR3 region has the DNA TGTGCCAGCAGCGTCCCGGGACAGGGGGGGGACTACGAGCAGTACTTC.

The chain has TRBV10-2 and TRBJ2-2; 11 positions match TRBD2. In germline, CDR1 is WSHSY, CDR2 SAAADI. Unmatched junction bases numbered 0, after V lost 3 bases and J lost 6 bases. This CDR3 spans 14 amino acids. The CDR3 spells CASSELAGAGELFF. The DNA of the CDR3 is TGCGCCAGCAGTGAACTAGCGGGAGCCGGGGAGCTGTTTTTT.

This chain uses TRBV10-3 with TRBJ1-2; weak D call: TRBD1 (6 bases). The germline gives CDR1 ENHRY, CDR2 SYGVKD. CDR3 size: 16 residues. The V gene lost 10 bases and the J gene lost 8 bases, with 29 bases spanning the gap. CDR3 DNA sequence: TGTGCCACCACCCGATCGGTGGGGGGCAAGGACTTGGGCTACACCTTC. It translates to CATTRSVGGKDLGYTF.

Only one count was recorded for this clone. The chain is built from TRBV5-8 and TRBJ1-2; D unresolved. CDR3 length: 11 residues. V was trimmed by 2 bases and J by 6 bases, leaving 5 bases between them. Germline V gene data show CDR1 as SGHTS and CDR2 as YDEGEE. The CDR3 DNA is TGTGCCAGCAGCTTCACCGATGGCTACACCTTC. Encoded protein: CASSFTDGYTF.

This chain uses TRBV5-1 with TRBJ1-2; maybe TRBD1 (5 bases). CDR1 and CDR2 (germline): SGHRS, YFSETQ. Trimming cost V 4 bases and J 4 bases, with 14 bases left between them. The CDR3 contains 14 residues. This CDR3 is CASSPVTGLYGYTF. The CDR3 coding sequence is TGCGCCAGCAGCCCCGTTACAGGCCTCTATGGCTACACCTTC.

V gene TRBV10-3 combines with J gene TRBJ2-1; TRBD1 aligns across 9 bases. The germline CDR1 and CDR2 sequences are ENHRY and SYGVKD. The junction had 5 bases not matched to a gene; V was cut back by 6 bases and J by 8 bases. This CDR3 contains 13 residues. The CDR3 DNA follows: TGTGCCATCAGCCGGGACAGGGACGATGAGCAGTTCTTC. It specifies CAISRDRDDEQFF.

This chain uses TRBV10-1 with TRBJ2-5, with D hard to call. The CDR3 is made up of 14 amino acids. Trimming cost V 4 bases and J 0 bases, with 9 bases left between them. Per germline, CDR1 WNHNN and CDR2 SYGVQD (reference sequence). CDR3 in DNA: TGCGCCAGCAGTGGAACAGCCAACCAAGAGACCCAGTACTTC. As protein: CASSGTANQETQYF.

V and J are TRBV9 and TRBJ1-3; 9 nucleotides agree with TRBD1. This CDR3 is 17 amino acids long. Losses at the gene ends were 3 bases for V and 1 base for J; bases not matched to a gene: 8. The V gene's germline CDR1 is SGDLS and CDR2 YYNGEE. CDR3 in DNA: TGTGCCAGCAGCGAGAAAGGGACAGGGAAGTCTGGAAACACCATATATTTT. Encoded protein: CASSEKGTGKSGNTIYF.

This rearrangement joins TRBV10-3 to TRBJ2-2, with 15 bases fitting TRBD2. The CDR3 spans 17 residues. The trim removed 4 bases at V and 3 bases at J, leaving 3 bases unmatched. The V gene's germline CDR1 is ENHRY and CDR2 SYGVKD. CDR3 nucleotide sequence: TGTGCCATCAGTGGGACTAGCGGGAGGGCCTACACCGGGGAGCTGTTTTTT. This translates into CAISGTSGRAYTGELFF.